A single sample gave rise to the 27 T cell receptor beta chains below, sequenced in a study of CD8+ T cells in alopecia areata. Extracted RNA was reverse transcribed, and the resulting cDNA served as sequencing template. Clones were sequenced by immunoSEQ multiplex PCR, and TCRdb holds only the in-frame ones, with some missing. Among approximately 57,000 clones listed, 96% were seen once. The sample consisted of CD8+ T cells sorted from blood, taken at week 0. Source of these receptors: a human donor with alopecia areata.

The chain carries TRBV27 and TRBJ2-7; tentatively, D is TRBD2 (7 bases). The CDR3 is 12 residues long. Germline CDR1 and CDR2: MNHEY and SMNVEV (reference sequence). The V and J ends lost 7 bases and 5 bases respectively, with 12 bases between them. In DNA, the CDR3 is TGTGCCAGCATGGGGGGGCTGGACGAGCAGTACTTC. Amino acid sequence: CASMGGLDEQYF.

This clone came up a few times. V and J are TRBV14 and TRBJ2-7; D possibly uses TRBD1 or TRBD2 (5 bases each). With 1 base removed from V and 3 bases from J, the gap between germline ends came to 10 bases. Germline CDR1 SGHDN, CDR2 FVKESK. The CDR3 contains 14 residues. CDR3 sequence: CASSQVSGSYEQYF. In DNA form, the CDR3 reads TGTGCCAGCAGCCAAGTTTCAGGGAGCTACGAGCAGTACTTC.

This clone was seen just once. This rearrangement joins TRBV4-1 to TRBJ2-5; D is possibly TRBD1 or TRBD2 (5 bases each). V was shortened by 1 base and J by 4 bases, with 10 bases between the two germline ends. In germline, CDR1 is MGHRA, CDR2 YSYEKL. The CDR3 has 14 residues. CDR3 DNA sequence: TGCGCCAGCAGCCAAGGCCCAGGGACAGAGACCCAGTACTTC. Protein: CASSQGPGTETQYF.

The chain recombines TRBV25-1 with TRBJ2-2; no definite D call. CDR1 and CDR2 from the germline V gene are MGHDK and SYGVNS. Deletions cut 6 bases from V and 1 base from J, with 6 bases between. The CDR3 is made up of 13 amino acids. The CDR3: CASRRENTGELFF. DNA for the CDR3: TGTGCCAGCAGAAGGGAGAACACCGGGGAGCTGTTTTTT.

Here the CDR3 reads CASSHRDRANTGELFF. The DNA of the CDR3 is TGCGCCAGCAGCCACCGGGACAGGGCCAACACCGGGGAGCTGTTTTTT. The chain has TRBV4-1 and TRBJ2-2; 9 bases are shared with TRBD1. The ends lost 3 bases at V and 2 bases at J; junction bases unmatched: 4. The CDR3 covers 16 residues. Germline V gene data show CDR1 as MGHRA and CDR2 as YSYEKL.

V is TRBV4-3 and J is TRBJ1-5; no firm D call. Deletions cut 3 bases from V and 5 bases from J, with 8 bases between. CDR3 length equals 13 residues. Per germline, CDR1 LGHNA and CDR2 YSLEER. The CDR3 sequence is CASSHTPYQPQHF. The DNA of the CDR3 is TGCGCCAGCAGCCATACACCCTATCAGCCCCAGCATTTT.

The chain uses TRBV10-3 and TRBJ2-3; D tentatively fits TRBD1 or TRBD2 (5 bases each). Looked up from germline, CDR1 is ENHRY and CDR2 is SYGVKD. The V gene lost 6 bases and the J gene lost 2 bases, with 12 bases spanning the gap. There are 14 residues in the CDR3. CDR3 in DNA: TGTGCCATCAGAGGGGAGTCCCCCACAGATACGCAGTATTTT. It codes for CAIRGESPTDTQYF.

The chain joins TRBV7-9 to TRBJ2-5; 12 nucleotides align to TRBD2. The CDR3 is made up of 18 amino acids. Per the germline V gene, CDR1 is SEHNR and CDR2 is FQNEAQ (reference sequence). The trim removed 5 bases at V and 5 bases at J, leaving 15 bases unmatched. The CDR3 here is CASSPPTSGGPSWETQYF. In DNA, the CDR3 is TGTGCCAGCAGCCCCCCGACTAGCGGGGGACCTTCGTGGGAGACCCAGTACTTC.

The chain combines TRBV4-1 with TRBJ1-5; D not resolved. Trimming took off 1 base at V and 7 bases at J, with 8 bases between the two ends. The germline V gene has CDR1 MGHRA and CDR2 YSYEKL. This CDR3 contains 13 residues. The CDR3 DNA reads TGCGCCAGCAGCCAAGTATCGGGACAGCCCCAGCATTTT. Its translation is CASSQVSGQPQHF.

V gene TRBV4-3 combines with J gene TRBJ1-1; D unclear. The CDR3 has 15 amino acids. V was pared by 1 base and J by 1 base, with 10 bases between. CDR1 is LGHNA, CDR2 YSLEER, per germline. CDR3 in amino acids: CASSQAWVGNTEAFF. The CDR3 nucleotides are TGCGCCAGCAGCCAAGCCTGGGTGGGGAACACTGAAGCTTTCTTT.

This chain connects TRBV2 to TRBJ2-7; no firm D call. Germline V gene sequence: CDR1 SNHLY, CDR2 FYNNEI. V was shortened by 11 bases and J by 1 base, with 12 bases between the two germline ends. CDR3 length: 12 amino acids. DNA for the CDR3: TGTGCCGCCCATGGGATTTCCTACGAGCAGTACTTC. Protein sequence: CAAHGISYEQYF. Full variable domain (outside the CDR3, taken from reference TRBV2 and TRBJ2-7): EPEVTQTPSHQVTQMGQEVILRCVPISNHLYFYWYRQILGQKVEFLVSFYNNEISEKSEIFDDQFSVERPDGSNFTLKIRSTKLEDSAMYFCAAHGISYEQYFGPGTRLTVT.

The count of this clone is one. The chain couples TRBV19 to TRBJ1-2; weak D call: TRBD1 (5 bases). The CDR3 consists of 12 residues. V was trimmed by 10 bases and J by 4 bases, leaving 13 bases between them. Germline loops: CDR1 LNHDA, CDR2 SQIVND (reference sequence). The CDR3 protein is CATPNRSYGYTF. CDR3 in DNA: TGTGCCACCCCCAACAGGAGCTATGGCTACACCTTC.

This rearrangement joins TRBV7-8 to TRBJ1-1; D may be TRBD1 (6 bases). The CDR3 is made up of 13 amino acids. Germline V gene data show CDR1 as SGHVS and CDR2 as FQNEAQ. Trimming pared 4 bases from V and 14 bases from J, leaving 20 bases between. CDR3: CASSSTGTTRDFF. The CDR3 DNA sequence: TGTGCCAGCAGCTCCACAGGGACAACAAGGGACTTCTTT. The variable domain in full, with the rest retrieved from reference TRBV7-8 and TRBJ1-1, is GAGVSQSPRYKVAKRGQDVALRCDPISGHVSLFWYQQALGQGPEFLTYFQNEAQLDKSGLPSDRFFAERPEGSVSTLKIQRTQQEDSAVYLCASSSTGTTRDFFGQGTRLTVV.

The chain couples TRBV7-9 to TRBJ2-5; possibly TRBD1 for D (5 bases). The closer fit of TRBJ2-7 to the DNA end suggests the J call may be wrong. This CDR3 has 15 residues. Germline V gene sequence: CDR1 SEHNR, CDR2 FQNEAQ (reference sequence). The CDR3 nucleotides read TGTGCCAGCAGCTTAGTCACCCAGGGATCCTACGAGCAGTACTTC. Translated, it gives CASSLVTQGSYEQYF.

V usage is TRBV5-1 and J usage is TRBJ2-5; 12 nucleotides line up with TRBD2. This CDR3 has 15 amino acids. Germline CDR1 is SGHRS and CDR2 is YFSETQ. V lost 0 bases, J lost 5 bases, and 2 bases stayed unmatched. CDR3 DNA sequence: TGCGCCAGCAGCTTGGAAGGACTAGCGGGGGAGACCCAGTACTTC. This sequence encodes CASSLEGLAGETQYF.

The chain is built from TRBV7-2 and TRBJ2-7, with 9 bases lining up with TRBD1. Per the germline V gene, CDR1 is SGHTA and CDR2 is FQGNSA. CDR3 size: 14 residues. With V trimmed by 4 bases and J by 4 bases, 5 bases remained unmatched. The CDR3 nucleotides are TGTGCCAGCAGCTCGACAGGGGGTTGGTACGAGCAGTACTTC. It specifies CASSSTGGWYEQYF.

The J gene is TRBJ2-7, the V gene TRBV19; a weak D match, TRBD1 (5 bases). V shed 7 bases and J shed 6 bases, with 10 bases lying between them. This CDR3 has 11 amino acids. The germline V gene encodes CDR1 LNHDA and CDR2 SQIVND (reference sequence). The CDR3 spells CASIQGGEQYF. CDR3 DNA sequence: TGTGCCAGTATCCAGGGCGGCGAGCAGTACTTC.

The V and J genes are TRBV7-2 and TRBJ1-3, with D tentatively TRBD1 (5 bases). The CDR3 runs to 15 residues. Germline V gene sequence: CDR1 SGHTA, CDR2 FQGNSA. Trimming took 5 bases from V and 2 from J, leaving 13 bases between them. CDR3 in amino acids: CASSQTDAAGNTIYF. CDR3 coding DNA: TGTGCCAGCAGCCAGACAGATGCTGCTGGAAACACCATATATTTT.

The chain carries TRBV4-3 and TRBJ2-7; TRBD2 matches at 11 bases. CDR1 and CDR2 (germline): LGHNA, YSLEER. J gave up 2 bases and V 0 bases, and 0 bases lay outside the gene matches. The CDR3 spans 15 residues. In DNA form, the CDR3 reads TGCGCCAGCAGCCAAGATAGCGGGGGGGCCTACGAGCAGTACTTC. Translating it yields CASSQDSGGAYEQYF.

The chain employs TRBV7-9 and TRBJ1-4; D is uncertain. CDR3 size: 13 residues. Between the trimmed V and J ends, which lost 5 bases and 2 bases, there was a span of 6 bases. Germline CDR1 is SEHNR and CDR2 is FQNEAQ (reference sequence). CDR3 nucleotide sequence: TGTGCCAGCAGCCCAAGTACTAATGAAAAACTGTTTTTT. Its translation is CASSPSTNEKLFF.

CDR3: CASQGGGETQYF. DNA for the CDR3: TGTGCCTCCCAGGGAGGGGGGGAGACCCAGTACTTC. The V gene is TRBV5-4, the J gene TRBJ2-5; the D gene is possibly TRBD2 (7 bases). CDR1 is SGHNT, CDR2 YYREEE, per germline (reference sequence). This CDR3 is built from 12 residues. Between the trimmed V and J ends, which lost 10 bases and 5 bases, there was a span of 15 bases.

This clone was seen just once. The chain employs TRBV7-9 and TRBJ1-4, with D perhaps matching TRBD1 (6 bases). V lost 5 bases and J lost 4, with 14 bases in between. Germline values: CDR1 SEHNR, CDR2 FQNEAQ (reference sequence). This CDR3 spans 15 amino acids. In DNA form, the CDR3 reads TGTGCCAGCAGCCAACCCGGACAGTTTAATGAAAAACTGTTTTTT. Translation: CASSQPGQFNEKLFF. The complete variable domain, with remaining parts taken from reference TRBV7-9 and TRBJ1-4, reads DTGVSQNPRHKITKRGQNVTFRCDPISEHNRLYWYRQTLGQGPEFLTYFQNEAQLEKSRLLSDRFSAERPKGSFSTLEIQRTEQGDSAMYLCASSQPGQFNEKLFFGSGTQLSVL.

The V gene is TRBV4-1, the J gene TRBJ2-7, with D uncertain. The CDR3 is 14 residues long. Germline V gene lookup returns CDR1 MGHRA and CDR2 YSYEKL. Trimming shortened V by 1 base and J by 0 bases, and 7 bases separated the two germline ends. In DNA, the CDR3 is TGCGCCAGCAGCCAAGGTATAGGCTCCTACGAGCAGTACTTC. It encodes CASSQGIGSYEQYF.

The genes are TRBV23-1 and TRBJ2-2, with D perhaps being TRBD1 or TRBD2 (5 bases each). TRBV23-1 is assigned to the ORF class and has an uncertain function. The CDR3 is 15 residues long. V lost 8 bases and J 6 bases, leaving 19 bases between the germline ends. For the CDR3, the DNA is TGCGCCAGCTGCAAACCGGGACGCCGGCCCGGGGAGCTGTTTTTT. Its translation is CASCKPGRRPGELFF.

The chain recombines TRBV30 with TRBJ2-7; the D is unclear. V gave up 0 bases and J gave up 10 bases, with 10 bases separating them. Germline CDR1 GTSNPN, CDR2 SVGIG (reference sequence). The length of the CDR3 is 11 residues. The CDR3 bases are TGTGCCTGGAGTGTACAGTTTGTTCAGTACTTC. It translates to CAWSVQFVQYF.

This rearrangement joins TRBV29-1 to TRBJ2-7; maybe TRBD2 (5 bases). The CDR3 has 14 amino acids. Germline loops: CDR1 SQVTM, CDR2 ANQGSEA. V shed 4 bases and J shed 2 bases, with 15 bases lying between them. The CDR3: CSVVRVEAPYEQYF. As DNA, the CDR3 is TGCAGCGTTGTGAGGGTAGAAGCCCCCTACGAGCAGTACTTC.

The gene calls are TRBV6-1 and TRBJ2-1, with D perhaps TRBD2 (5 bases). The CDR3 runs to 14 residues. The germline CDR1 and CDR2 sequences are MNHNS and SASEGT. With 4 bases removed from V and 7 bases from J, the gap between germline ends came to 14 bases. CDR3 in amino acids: CASSGLITGNEQFF. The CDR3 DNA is TGTGCCAGCAGTGGATTGATCACGGGAAATGAGCAGTTCTTC.